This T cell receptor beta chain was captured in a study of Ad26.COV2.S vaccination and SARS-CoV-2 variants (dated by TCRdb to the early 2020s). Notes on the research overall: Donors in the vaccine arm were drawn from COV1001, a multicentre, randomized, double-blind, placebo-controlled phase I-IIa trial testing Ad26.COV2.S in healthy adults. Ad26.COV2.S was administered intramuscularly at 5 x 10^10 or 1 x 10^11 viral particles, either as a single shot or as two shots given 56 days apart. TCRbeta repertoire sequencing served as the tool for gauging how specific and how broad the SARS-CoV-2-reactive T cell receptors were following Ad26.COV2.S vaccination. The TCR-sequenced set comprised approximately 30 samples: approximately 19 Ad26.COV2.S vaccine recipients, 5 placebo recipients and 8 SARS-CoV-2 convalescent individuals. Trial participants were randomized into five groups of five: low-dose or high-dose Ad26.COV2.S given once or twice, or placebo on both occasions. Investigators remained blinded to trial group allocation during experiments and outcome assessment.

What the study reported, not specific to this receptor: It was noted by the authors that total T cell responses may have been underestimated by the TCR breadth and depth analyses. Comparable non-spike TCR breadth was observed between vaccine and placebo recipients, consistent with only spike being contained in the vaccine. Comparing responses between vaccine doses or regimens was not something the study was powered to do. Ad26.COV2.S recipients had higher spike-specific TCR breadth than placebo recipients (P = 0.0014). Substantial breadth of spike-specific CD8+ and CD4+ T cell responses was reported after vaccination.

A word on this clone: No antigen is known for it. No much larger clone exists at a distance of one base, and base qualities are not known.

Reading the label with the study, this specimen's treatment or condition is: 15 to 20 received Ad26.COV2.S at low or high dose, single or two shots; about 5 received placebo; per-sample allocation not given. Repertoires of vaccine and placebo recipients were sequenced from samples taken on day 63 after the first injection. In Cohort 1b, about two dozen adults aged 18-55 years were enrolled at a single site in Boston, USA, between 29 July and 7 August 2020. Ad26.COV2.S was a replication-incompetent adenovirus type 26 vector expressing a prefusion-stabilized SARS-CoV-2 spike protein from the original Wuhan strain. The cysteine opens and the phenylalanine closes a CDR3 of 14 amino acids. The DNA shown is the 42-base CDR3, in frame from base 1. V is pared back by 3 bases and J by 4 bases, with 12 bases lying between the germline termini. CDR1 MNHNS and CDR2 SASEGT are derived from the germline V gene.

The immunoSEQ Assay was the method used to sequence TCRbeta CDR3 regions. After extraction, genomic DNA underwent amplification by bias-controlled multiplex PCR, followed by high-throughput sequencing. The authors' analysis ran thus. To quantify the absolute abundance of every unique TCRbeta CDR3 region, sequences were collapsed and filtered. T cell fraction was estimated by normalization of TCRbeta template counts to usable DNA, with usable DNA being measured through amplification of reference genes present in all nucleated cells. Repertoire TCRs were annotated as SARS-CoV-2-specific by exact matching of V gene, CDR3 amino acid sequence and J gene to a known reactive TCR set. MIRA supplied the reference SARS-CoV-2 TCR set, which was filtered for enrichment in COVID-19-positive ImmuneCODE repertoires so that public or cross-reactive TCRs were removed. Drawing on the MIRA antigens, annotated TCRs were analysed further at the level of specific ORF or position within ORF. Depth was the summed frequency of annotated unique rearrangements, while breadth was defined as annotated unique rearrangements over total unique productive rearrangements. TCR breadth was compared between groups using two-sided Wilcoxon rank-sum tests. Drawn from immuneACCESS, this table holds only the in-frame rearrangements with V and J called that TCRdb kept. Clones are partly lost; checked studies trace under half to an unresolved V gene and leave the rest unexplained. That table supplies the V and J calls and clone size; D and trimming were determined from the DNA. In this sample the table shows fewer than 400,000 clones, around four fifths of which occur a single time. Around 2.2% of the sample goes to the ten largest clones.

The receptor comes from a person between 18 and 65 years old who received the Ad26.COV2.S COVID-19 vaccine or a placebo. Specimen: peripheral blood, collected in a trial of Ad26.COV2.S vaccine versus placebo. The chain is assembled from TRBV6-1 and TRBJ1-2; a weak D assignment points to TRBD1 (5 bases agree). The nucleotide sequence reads TGTGCCAGCAGTGAGGCGTGGGGGGTCTATGGCTACACCTTC. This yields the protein CASSEAWGVYGYTF.